This T cell receptor (beta chain) comes out of a study of Ad26.COV2.S vaccination and SARS-CoV-2 variants (dated by TCRdb to the early 2020s). Some background on the complete study: Vaccine-arm donors were drawn from COV1001, a multicentre, randomized, double-blind, placebo-controlled phase I-IIa trial of Ad26.COV2.S in healthy adults. Dosing of Ad26.COV2.S was intramuscular, at either 5x10^10 or 1x10^11 viral particles, delivered as one shot or as two shots spaced 56 days apart. Sequencing of the TCRbeta repertoire served to evaluate the specificity and breadth of SARS-CoV-2-reactive T cell receptors following Ad26.COV2.S vaccination. A total of 32 samples were included in the TCR-sequenced set, comprising approximately 20 Ad26.COV2.S vaccine recipients, 5 placebo recipients and 8 SARS-CoV-2 convalescent individuals. Trial participants were randomized into five groups of five, in which low-dose or high-dose Ad26.COV2.S was given once or twice, or placebo was given on both occasions. Blinding of investigators to trial group allocation was maintained during experiments and outcome assessment. Points the paper makes about the study in general: The study lacked the statistical power to compare responses across vaccine doses or regimens. After vaccination, substantial breadth of spike-specific CD8+ and CD4+ T cell responses was reported. Ad26.COV2.S recipients had higher spike-specific TCR breadth than placebo recipients (P = 0.0014). The authors noted that total T cell responses may have been underestimated by the TCR breadth and depth analyses. Non-spike TCR breadth was comparable between vaccine and placebo recipients, consistent with the vaccine containing only spike.

About this clone itself: Its antigen is currently not known. No quality values exist for individual bases; no much larger clone is one base distant.

CDR1 and CDR2 were assigned from the germline V gene (reference sequence) as SEHNR and FQNEAQ. V ends up 3 bases short and J 6 bases short, with an unmatched junction base count of 4. The CDR3 contains 14 residues, cysteine and phenylalanine counted. Only the CDR3 DNA is retained, 42 bases long and in frame from the first base. The immunoSEQ Assay was used to sequence TCRbeta CDR3 regions. After extraction, genomic DNA underwent amplification by bias-controlled multiplex PCR, followed by high-throughput sequencing. The published analysis was carried out like this. To quantify the absolute abundance of each unique TCRbeta CDR3 region, sequences were collapsed and filtered. Usable DNA was measured by amplifying reference genes present in all nucleated cells, and TCRbeta template counts were normalized to that usable DNA to estimate T cell fraction. Repertoire TCRs were annotated as SARS-CoV-2-specific when V gene, CDR3 amino acid sequence and J gene were exactly matched to a known reactive TCR set. MIRA supplied the reference SARS-CoV-2 TCR set, which was filtered for enrichment in COVID-19-positive ImmuneCODE repertoires so that public or cross-reactive TCRs were removed. Using the MIRA antigens, annotated TCRs were further analysed by specific ORF or by position within an ORF. Depth was the summed frequency of annotated unique rearrangements, while breadth was defined as annotated unique rearrangements over total unique productive rearrangements. TCR breadth was compared between groups using two-sided Wilcoxon rank-sum tests. TCRdb limited this immuneACCESS table to in-frame rearrangements with V and J called. A share of clones is missing; checked studies link under half to unresolved V genes, and the rest is unexplained. That table is the source of V, J and clone size, and D and trimming were worked out from the DNA. The sample table lists 400,000 to 500,000 clones, roughly nine tenths of them with a count of one. The ten largest account for just over 2.5% of the sample.

Per the publication, the treatment or condition label means: around 19 received Ad26.COV2.S at low or high dose, single or two shots; several received placebo; per-sample allocation not given. For vaccine and placebo recipients, the sequenced repertoires came from samples collected on day 63 after the first injection. In Cohort 1b, about 27 adults aged 18-55 years were enrolled at a single site in Boston, USA, between 29 July and 7 August 2020. Ad26.COV2.S consisted of a replication-incompetent adenovirus type 26 vector by which a prefusion-stabilized SARS-CoV-2 spike protein from the original Wuhan strain was expressed.

Sample: peripheral blood, taken in a trial of Ad26.COV2.S vaccine versus placebo. The sequence was collected from a person between 18 and 65 years old who received the Ad26.COV2.S COVID-19 vaccine or a placebo. The sequence is built from TRBV7-9 and TRBJ1-5; a stretch of 8 junction bases matches TRBD1. CDR3 protein: CASSLDRVGQPQHF. The nucleotide sequence reads TGTGCCAGCAGCTTGGACAGGGTGGGTCAGCCCCAGCATTTT.